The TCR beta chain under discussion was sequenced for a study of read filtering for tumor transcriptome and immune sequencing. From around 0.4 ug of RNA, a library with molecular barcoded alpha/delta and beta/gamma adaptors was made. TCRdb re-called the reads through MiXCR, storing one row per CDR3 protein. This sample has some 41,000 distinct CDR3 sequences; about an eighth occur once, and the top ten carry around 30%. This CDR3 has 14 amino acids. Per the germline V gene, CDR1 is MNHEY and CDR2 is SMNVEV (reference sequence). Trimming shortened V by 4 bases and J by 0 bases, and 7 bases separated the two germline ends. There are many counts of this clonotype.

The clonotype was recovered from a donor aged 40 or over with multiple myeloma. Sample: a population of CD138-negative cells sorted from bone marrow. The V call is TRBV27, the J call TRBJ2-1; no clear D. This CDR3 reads CASSSSLSYNEQFF. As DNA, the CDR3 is TGTGCCAGCAGTTCGTCTCTCTCCTACAATGAGCAGTTCTTC.